This T cell receptor (beta chain) was sequenced in a study of T cell responses to AZD1222 COVID-19 vaccine. Across the whole study: Recipients boosted at about 4 weeks or about 12 weeks are pooled. Findings of the study overall: A mostly white British donor set with more females was recruited, and clonal diversity was possibly underestimated. No repertoire was sampled before or during the peak T cell response, only after it.

In regard to this clone: Its matching antigen is unknown.

V was cut by 4 bases and J by 4 bases, with 9 bases left in between. The CDR3 totals 12 residues. CDR1 is GTSNPN and CDR2 is SVGIG in the germline V gene (reference sequence). Sequenced by immunoSEQ multiplex PCR; TCRdb stores in-frame clones only, minus some. The table lists about 110,000 clones, roughly nine tenths of them singletons. This sequence originates from an adult in good health. The source was peripheral blood, collected on day 0 of AZD1222 vaccination. V is TRBV30 and J is TRBJ2-3; D assignment may be TRBD1 or TRBD2 (5 bases each). The CDR3 DNA reads TGTGCCTGGAAGTGGGGGTCAGATACGCAGTATTTT. It specifies CAWKWGSDTQYF.